The rows below give T cell receptor beta chains drawn from one sample of a study of blood T cells in healthy people across ages. TCRdb passed the 5' RACE reads through MiXCR, listing each CDR3 protein once. Among 540,000 or so distinct CDR3 sequences listed, 45% to 55% were seen once. The sequencing sample was made of blood. The receptor set was obtained from an elderly man in good health. Both conserved end residues are part of each CDR3. D genes are given only for firm matches. Expanded clones are given a class, and other clones once, few, many or no size at all.

J,size,D,V,CDR3,DNA
TRBJ2-2,few,-,TRBV10-3,CAISNVGTTGELFF,TGTGCCATCAGTAATGTGGGGACCACCGGGGAGCTGTTTTTT
TRBJ1-5,few,-,TRBV5-1,CASRSSFEQPQHF,TGCGCCAGCAGATCGAGCTTCGAACAGCCCCAGCATTTT
TRBJ2-7,-,-,TRBV7-9,CASSLVNGEQYF,TGTGCCAGCAGCTTAGTAAACGGTGAGCAGTACTTC
TRBJ1-5,once,-,TRBV15,CATQRGGDQPQHF,TGTGCCACCCAAAGGGGGGGCGATCAGCCCCAGCATTTT
TRBJ2-7,few,-,TRBV20-1,CSARDRRRNAYEQYF,TGCAGTGCTAGAGATAGGAGGCGGAACGCCTACGAGCAGTACTTC
TRBJ2-3,-,-,TRBV7-2,CTSSWRSTDTQYF,TGTACCAGCAGCTGGCGGAGCACAGATACGCAGTATTTT
TRBJ2-3,-,-,TRBV11-3,CASSSGGLAGEGDTQYF,TGTGCCAGCAGCTCAGGGGGACTGGCGGGAGAAGGAGATACGCAGTATTTT
TRBJ2-1,-,TRBD2,TRBV6-2/TRBV6-3,CASSYLARGSAYNEQFF,TGTGCCAGCAGTTACCTAGCGCGGGGGAGCGCCTACAATGAGCAGTTCTTC
TRBJ2-7,-,TRBD2,TRBV10-3,CAGRPSGSSYEQYF,TGTGCCGGCAGGCCTAGCGGGAGCTCCTACGAGCAGTACTTC
TRBJ1-2,few,-,TRBV6-1,CASIREAYGYTF,TGTGCCAGCATAAGGGAGGCATATGGCTACACCTTC
TRBJ1-2,many,-,TRBV6-6,CASSYSAVYGYTF,TGTGCCAGCAGTTACTCGGCAGTCTATGGCTACACCTTC
TRBJ2-7,-,TRBD1,TRBV24-1,CATSDNKAGTGFRQYF,TGTGCCACCAGTGACAATAAAGCCGGGACAGGGTTTCGGCAGTACTTC
TRBJ2-3,-,-,TRBV6-5,CASSCGTTTDTQYF,TGTGCCAGCAGTTGCGGCACAACCACAGATACGCAGTATTTT
TRBJ2-1,-,TRBD1,TRBV20-1,CTDRDIANEQFF,TGCACTGACAGGGATATTGCCAATGAGCAGTTCTTC
TRBJ2-2,-,-,TRBV4-1,CASSQGVANTGELFF,TGCGCCAGCAGCCAAGGGGTGGCGAACACCGGGGAGCTGTTTTTT
TRBJ2-7,-,-,TRBV11-2,CASSFGERVREQYF,TGTGCCAGCAGCTTCGGGGAGAGGGTGAGGGAGCAGTACTTC
TRBJ2-3,many,-,TRBV7-7,CASSSGTLSGDTQYF,TGTGCTAGCAGCTCGGGGACGTTATCCGGAGATACGCAGTATTTT